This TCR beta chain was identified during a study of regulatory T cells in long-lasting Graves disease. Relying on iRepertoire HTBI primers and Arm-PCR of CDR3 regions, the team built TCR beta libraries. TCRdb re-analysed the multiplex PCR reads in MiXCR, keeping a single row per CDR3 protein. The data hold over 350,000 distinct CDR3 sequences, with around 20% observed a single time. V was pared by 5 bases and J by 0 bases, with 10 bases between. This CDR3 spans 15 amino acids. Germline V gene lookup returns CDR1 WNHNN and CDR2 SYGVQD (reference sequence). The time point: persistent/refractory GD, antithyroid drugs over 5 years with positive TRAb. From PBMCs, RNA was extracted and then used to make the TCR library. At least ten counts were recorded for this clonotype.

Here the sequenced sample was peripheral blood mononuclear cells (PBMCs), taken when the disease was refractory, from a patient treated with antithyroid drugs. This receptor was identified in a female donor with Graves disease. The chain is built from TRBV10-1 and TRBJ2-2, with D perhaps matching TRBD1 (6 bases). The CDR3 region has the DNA TGCGCCAGCAGTCGGGACACCGCGAACACCGGGGAGCTGTTTTTT. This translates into CASSRDTANTGELFF.